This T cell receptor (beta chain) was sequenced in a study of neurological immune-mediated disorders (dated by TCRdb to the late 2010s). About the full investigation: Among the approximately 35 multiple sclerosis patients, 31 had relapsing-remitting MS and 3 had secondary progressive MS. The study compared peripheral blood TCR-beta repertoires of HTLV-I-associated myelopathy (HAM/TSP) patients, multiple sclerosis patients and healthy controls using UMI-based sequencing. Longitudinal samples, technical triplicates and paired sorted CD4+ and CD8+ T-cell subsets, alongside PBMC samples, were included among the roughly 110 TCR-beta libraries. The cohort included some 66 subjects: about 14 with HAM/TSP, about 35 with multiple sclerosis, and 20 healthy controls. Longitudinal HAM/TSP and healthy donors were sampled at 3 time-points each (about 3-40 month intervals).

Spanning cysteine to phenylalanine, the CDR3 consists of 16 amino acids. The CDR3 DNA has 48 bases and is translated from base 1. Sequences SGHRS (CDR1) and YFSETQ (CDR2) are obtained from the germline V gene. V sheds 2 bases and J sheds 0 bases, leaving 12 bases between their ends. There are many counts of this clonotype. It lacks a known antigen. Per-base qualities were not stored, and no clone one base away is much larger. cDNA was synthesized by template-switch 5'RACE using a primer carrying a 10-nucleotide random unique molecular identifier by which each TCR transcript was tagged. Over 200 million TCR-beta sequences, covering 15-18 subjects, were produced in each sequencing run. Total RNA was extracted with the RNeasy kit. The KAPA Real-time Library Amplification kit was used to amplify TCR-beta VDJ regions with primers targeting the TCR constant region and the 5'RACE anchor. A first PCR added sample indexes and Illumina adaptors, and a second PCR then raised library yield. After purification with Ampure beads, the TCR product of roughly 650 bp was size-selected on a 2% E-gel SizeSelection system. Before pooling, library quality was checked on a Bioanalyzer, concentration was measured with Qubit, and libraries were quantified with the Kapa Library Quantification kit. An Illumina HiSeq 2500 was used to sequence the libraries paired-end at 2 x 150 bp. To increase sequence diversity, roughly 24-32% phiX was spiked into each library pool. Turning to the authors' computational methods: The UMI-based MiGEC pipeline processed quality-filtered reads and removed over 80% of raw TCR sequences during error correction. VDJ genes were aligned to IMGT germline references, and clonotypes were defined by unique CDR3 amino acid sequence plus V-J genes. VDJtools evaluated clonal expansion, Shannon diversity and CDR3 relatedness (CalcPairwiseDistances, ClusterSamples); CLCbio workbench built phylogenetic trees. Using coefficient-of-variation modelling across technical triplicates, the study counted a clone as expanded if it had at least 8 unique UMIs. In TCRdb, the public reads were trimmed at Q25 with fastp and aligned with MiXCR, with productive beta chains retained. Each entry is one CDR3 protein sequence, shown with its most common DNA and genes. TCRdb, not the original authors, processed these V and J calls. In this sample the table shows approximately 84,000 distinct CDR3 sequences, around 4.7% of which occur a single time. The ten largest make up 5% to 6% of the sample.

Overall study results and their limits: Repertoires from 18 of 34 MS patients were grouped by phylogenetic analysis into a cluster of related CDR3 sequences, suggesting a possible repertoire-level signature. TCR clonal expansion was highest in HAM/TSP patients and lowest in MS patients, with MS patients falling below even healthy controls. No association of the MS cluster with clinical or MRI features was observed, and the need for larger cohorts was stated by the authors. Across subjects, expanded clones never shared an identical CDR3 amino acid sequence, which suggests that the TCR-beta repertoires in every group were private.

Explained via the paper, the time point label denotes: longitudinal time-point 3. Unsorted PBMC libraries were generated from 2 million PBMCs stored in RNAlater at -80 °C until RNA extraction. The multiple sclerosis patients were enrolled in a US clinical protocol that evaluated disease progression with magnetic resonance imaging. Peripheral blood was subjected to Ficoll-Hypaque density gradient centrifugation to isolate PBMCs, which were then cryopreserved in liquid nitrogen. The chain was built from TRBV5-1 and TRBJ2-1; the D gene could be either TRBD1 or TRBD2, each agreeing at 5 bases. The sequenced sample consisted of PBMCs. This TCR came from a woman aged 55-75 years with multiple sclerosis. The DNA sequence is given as TGCGCCAGCAGCTTCGGGACCCCGGGCTCCTACAATGAGCAGTTCTTC. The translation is CASSFGTPGSYNEQFF.